These T cell receptor beta chains were read from a single sample in a study of CD8 T cells in ankylosing spondylitis. TCRdb independently ran MiXCR on the 5' RACE reads; one entry per CDR3 protein. Here the sample spans hundreds of thousands of distinct CDR3 sequences, roughly 13% being singletons. Sequencing input: blood, either unsorted or a sorted T cell fraction (not recorded which). All receptors come from a male donor with ankylosing spondylitis. The CDR3 runs from the conserved cysteine through the conserved F or W. D genes are given only for firm matches. The size of a clone is reported for some rows only, either as once, few or many, or as a class for expanded clones.

cdr3_length,clone_size,d_call,j_call,v_call,cdr3_aa,cdr3_nt
15,few,TRBD2,TRBJ2-1,TRBV5-6,CASTPRRLAYNEQFF,TGTGCCAGCACCCCCCGAAGACTAGCGTACAATGAGCAGTTCTTC
14,few,.,TRBJ1-1,TRBV28,CASSFGSRGTEAFF,TGTGCCAGCAGTTTTGGGAGTAGGGGTACTGAAGCTTTCTTT
12,few,.,TRBJ2-3,TRBV20-1,CSAASPTDTQYF,TGCAGTGCCGCCAGTCCGACGGATACGCAGTATTTT
12,.,.,TRBJ2-3,TRBV11-2,CASSRAADTQYF,TGTGCCAGCAGCAGAGCAGCAGATACGCAGTATTTT
15,many,TRBD2,TRBJ2-5,TRBV12-3/TRBV12-4,CASSYLGLAQGTQYF,TGTGCCAGCAGCTACCTGGGACTAGCTCAAGGGACCCAGTACTTC
17,many,.,TRBJ1-1,TRBV7-2,CASTRNPREGVNTEAFF,TGTGCCAGCACCCGAAATCCCAGGGAAGGGGTAAACACTGAAGCTTTCTTT
12,many,TRBD1,TRBJ2-7,TRBV29-1,CSVGQGIYEQYF,TGCAGCGTCGGACAGGGGATCTACGAGCAGTACTTC
15,many,TRBD2,TRBJ2-3,TRBV4-1,CASSLVAGGADTQYF,TGCGCCAGCAGCCTGGTAGCGGGAGGGGCAGATACGCAGTATTTT
16,few,.,TRBJ2-1,TRBV5-1,CASSLESSVAYNEQFF,TGCGCCAGCAGCTTGGAATCATCCGTTGCCTACAATGAGCAGTTCTTC
17,many,TRBD1,TRBJ2-1,TRBV5-1,CASSLGPRDRGLDEQFF,TGCGCCAGCAGCTTGGGCCCGCGGGACAGGGGCCTGGATGAGCAGTTCTTC
14,few,.,TRBJ1-2,TRBV2,CASSESSSFAGYTF,TGTGCCAGCAGTGAATCGTCCAGCTTTGCTGGCTACACCTTC
13,.,.,TRBJ2-1,TRBV7-2,CASSLFYGNEQFF,TGTGCCAGCAGCTTATTTTACGGGAATGAGCAGTTCTTC
12,.,TRBD1,TRBJ1-2,TRBV2,CASGGQGSGYTF,TGTGCCAGTGGGGGACAGGGATCTGGCTACACCTTC
13,.,.,TRBJ1-2,TRBV29-1,CSVDEQINYGYTF,TGCAGCGTTGACGAGCAGATTAACTATGGCTACACCTTC
14,.,.,TRBJ2-2,TRBV10-2,CASSPILNTGELFF,TGCGCCAGCAGTCCCATACTGAACACCGGGGAGCTGTTTTTT
15,few,TRBD2,TRBJ2-5,TRBV2,CASTALAGAQETQYF,TGTGCCAGCACGGCTCTAGCGGGCGCCCAAGAGACCCAGTACTTC
15,many,.,TRBJ1-1,TRBV4-2,CASSQDGLLNTEAFF,TGTGCCAGCAGCCAAGATGGGCTTTTAAACACTGAAGCTTTCTTT
17,.,.,TRBJ2-1,TRBV7-2,CASSSPFERSSYNEQFF,TGTGCCAGCAGCTCACCCTTCGAGCGGAGCTCCTACAATGAGCAGTTCTTC
16,.,.,TRBJ1-6,TRBV5-1,CASSPEESSYNSPLHF,TGCGCCAGCAGCCCGGAGGAGAGCTCCTATAATTCACCCCTCCACTTT
16,few,TRBD2,TRBJ2-1,TRBV11-2,CASSSTGTSHVDEQFF,TGTGCCAGCAGCTCAACCGGGACTAGCCACGTCGATGAGCAGTTCTTC
15,.,.,TRBJ2-1,TRBV5-1,CASSSLALSYNEQFF,TGCGCCAGCAGCTCTCTAGCTCTCTCCTACAATGAGCAGTTCTTC
15,.,.,TRBJ2-2,TRBV7-7,CASSLGGLRTGELFF,TGTGCCAGCAGCTTAGGGGGACTGAGGACCGGGGAGCTGTTTTTT
17,.,TRBD2,TRBJ2-1,TRBV20-1,CSAILVVPGLAGNEQFF,TGCAGTGCTATTTTAGTTGTACCGGGACTAGCGGGCAATGAGCAGTTCTTC
16,.,TRBD1,TRBJ1-1,TRBV12-3/TRBV12-4,CASRGLGQGLSAEAFF,TGTGCCAGCAGGGGCCTGGGACAGGGGCTCTCAGCTGAAGCTTTCTTT
12,many,.,TRBJ1-5,TRBV25-1,CASSGDSQPQHF,TGTGCCAGCAGTGGGGACTCCCAGCCCCAGCATTTT
13,many,TRBD1,TRBJ1-1,TRBV7-9,CASSREGDSEAFF,TGTGCCAGCAGCCGCGAAGGGGACAGTGAAGCTTTCTTT
12,.,.,TRBJ1-4,TRBV20-1,CSATTTNEKLFF,TGCAGTGCTACCACAACTAATGAAAAACTGTTTTTT
16,.,.,TRBJ2-1,TRBV3-1,CASSQQVPSSFGEQFF,TGTGCCAGCAGCCAACAAGTTCCTAGCAGTTTTGGGGAGCAGTTCTTC
12,once,.,TRBJ2-4,TRBV5-1,CASSFDRNIQYF,TGCGCCAGCAGCTTTGACAGGAACATTCAGTACTTC
15,many,TRBD1,TRBJ1-5,TRBV20-1,CSASSGGNLHQPQHF,TGCAGTGCTAGCTCAGGGGGCAATCTGCATCAGCCCCAGCATTTT
12,.,.,TRBJ2-5,TRBV20-1,CSASWGQETQYF,TGCAGTGCGTCTTGGGGACAAGAGACCCAGTACTTC
15,.,TRBD1,TRBJ1-4,TRBV11-3,CASSLLTGENEKLFF,TGTGCCAGCAGCCTACTTACAGGGGAAAATGAAAAACTGTTTTTT
14,few,TRBD2,TRBJ2-4,TRBV2,CASRILAGVNIQYF,TGTGCCAGCAGGATACTAGCGGGAGTAAACATTCAGTACTTC
14,.,.,TRBJ2-5,TRBV7-2,CASSLTSNQETQYF,TGTGCCAGCAGCCTTACTAGCAACCAAGAGACCCAGTACTTC
16,many,.,TRBJ1-6,TRBV7-9,CASSLAPIIGNSPLHF,TGTGCCAGCAGCTTAGCGCCAATAATCGGGAATTCACCCCTCCACTTT
14,.,.,TRBJ1-3,TRBV12-3/TRBV12-4,CASSLLDLENTIYF,TGTGCCAGCAGCCTTTTGGACCTGGAAAACACCATATATTTT
14,few,.,TRBJ1-2,TRBV11-3,CASSPTAGVVGYTF,TGTGCCAGCAGCCCTACGGCGGGGGTCGTTGGCTACACCTTC
16,once,TRBD1,TRBJ2-1,TRBV7-9,CASSPPGQGIGNEQFF,TGTGCCAGCAGCCCACCGGGACAGGGGATAGGGAATGAGCAGTTCTTC
14,.,TRBD1,TRBJ1-2,TRBV28,CASSSDQGAGGYTF,TGTGCCAGCAGTTCGGATCAGGGGGCCGGTGGCTACACCTTC
13,.,.,TRBJ1-5,TRBV6-1,CASSGDINQPQHF,TGTGCCAGCAGTGGGGACATTAATCAGCCCCAGCATTTT
12,few,.,TRBJ2-5,TRBV20-1,CSASPVQETQYF,TGCAGTGCTAGCCCAGTCCAAGAGACCCAGTACTTC
15,.,TRBD2,TRBJ2-7,TRBV10-3,CAISENPTSGYEQYF,TGTGCCATCAGTGAGAATCCGACTAGCGGCTACGAGCAGTACTTC
15,.,TRBD2,TRBJ2-3,TRBV27,CASSWGGEVTDTQYF,TGTGCCAGCAGTTGGGGGGGAGAGGTCACAGATACGCAGTATTTT
15,many,.,TRBJ2-1,TRBV12-3/TRBV12-4,CASSPRTRAGNEQFF,TGTGCCAGCAGTCCCCGGACCCGAGCAGGCAATGAGCAGTTCTTC
18,.,.,TRBJ2-3,TRBV6-5,CASSYPHGEKLRTDTQYF,TGTGCCAGCAGTTACCCACACGGCGAGAAATTACGCACAGATACGCAGTATTTT
12,few,.,TRBJ1-6,TRBV29-1,CSVGEGNSPLHF,TGCAGCGTTGGGGAAGGGAATTCACCCCTCCACTTT
12,.,.,TRBJ1-1,TRBV12-5,CASGSAPWVAFF,TGTGCTAGTGGGTCGGCCCCCTGGGTCGCTTTCTTT
15,.,TRBD1,TRBJ2-2,TRBV12-3/TRBV12-4,CASDLDRERSGELFF,TGTGCCAGCGACCTAGACAGGGAGAGAAGCGGGGAGCTGTTTTTT
16,few,TRBD1,TRBJ2-5,TRBV4-2,CASSQRDRPEGETQYF,TGTGCCAGCAGCCAGCGGGACAGGCCGGAGGGAGAGACCCAGTACTTC
17,.,TRBD2,TRBJ2-1,TRBV5-1,CASSLGTSIPPTGEQFF,TGCGCCAGCAGCTTAGGGACTAGCATACCCCCCACCGGTGAGCAGTTCTTC
13,few,.,TRBJ2-7,TRBV18,CASSPLTDAEQYF,TGTGCCAGCTCACCACTAACAGACGCCGAGCAGTACTTC
15,.,.,TRBJ2-6,TRBV12-3/TRBV12-4,CASNSWGSGANVLTF,TGTGCCAGCAATTCATGGGGGAGTGGGGCCAACGTCCTGACTTTC
15,few,TRBD2,TRBJ2-2,TRBV20-1,CSARGAGGPHGELFF,TGCAGTGCTAGAGGGGCGGGAGGGCCCCACGGGGAGCTGTTTTTT
17,few,TRBD1,TRBJ1-4,TRBV7-9,CASSLWDRSPTNEKLFF,TGTGCCAGCAGCTTATGGGACAGGAGCCCAACTAATGAAAAACTGTTTTTT
15,many,TRBD1,TRBJ1-5,TRBV12-3/TRBV12-4,CASSLQGALGQPQHF,TGTGCCAGCAGTTTACAGGGGGCCTTGGGACAGCCCCAGCATTTT
16,many,TRBD2,TRBJ2-1,TRBV6-2/TRBV6-3,CASIPHSGPAYNEQFF,TGTGCCAGCATACCGCATAGCGGGCCAGCTTACAATGAGCAGTTCTTC
15,few,.,TRBJ1-4,TRBV7-9,CASSLADRFNEKLFF,TGTGCCAGCAGCTTAGCCGACAGATTTAATGAAAAACTGTTTTTT
14,few,TRBD2,TRBJ2-3,TRBV20-1,CSASHSGISDTQYF,TGCAGTGCTAGCCATAGCGGGATCTCAGATACGCAGTATTTT
15,.,.,TRBJ2-1,TRBV6-5,CASIWTPSSYNEQFF,TGTGCCAGCATTTGGACCCCGAGCTCCTACAATGAGCAGTTCTTC